A selection of T cell receptor beta chains follows, all from one sample in a study of T cells in Graves' hyperthyroidism and ophthalmopathy. TCRdb re-called the multiplex PCR reads with MiXCR, one entry per CDR3 protein. Here the sample spans 660,000 or so distinct CDR3 sequences, 20% being singletons. The sample comprised blood. These receptors originate from a man younger than 45 with Graves' ophthalmopathy. Both conserved end residues are part of each CDR3. The D gene is left open where the match is weak. Rows give clone size only sometimes, using once, few, many, or a class for an expanded clone.

>TRBV11-2|many|TRBJ2-7|-
CASSFQAAGASYEQYF
TGTGCCAGCAGCTTCCAGGCGGCGGGGGCTTCCTACGAGCAGTACTTC
>TRBV27|-|TRBJ2-1|-
CASNQVISGEQFF
TGTGCCAGCAACCAGGTTATCTCGGGTGAGCAGTTCTTC
>TRBV28|many|TRBJ2-5|TRBD1
CASSPVASGGETQYF
TGTGCCAGCAGCCCCGTGGCATCAGGGGGAGAGACCCAGTACTTC
>TRBV4-2|few|TRBJ2-5|TRBD2
CASSQDSSGSWTQYF
TGTGCCAGCAGCCAAGATTCCAGCGGGAGTTGGACCCAGTACTTC
>TRBV20-1|-|TRBJ1-5|-
CSARAWMDSTNQPQHF
TGCAGTGCTAGAGCGTGGATGGACAGCACAAATCAGCCCCAGCATTTT
>TRBV2|-|TRBJ2-5|-
CASSEAPGETQYF
TGTGCCAGCAGTGAAGCGCCGGGGGAGACCCAGTACTTC
>TRBV28|many|TRBJ1-2|TRBD1
CASSYRGRGYTF
TGTGCCAGCAGTTACAGGGGGAGAGGCTACACCTTC
>TRBV2|-|TRBJ2-7|-
CASRDSYEQHF
TGTGCCAGCAGGGACTCATACGAGCAGCACTTC
>TRBV28|many|TRBJ2-1|-
CASSPGSGRLSYNEQFF
TGTGCCAGCTCGCCCGGTAGTGGACGTCTCTCCTACAATGAGCAGTTCTTC
>TRBV20-1|-|TRBJ2-7|-
CSASGSGYEQYF
TGCAGTGCTAGCGGGAGTGGTTACGAGCAGTACTTC
>TRBV27|-|TRBJ2-7|-
CASSLSGVPSYEQYF
TGTGCCAGCAGTTTATCGGGGGTCCCATCCTACGAGCAGTACTTC
>TRBV6-1|few|TRBJ1-1|-
CASSETAQNTEAFF
TGTGCCAGCAGTGAAACGGCTCAGAACACTGAAGCTTTCTTT
>TRBV20-1|many|TRBJ1-5|-
CSAYQGTGNQPQHF
TGCAGTGCTTACCAGGGGACGGGCAATCAGCCCCAGCATTTT
>TRBV6-5|many|TRBJ1-3|-
CASSYSSGNTIYF
TGTGCCAGCAGTTACAGCTCTGGAAACACCATATATTTT
>TRBV6-1|many|TRBJ2-5|TRBD2
CASSGLAGLVETQYF
TGTGCCAGCAGTGGACTAGCGGGATTGGTAGAGACCCAGTACTTC